These 19 T cell receptor beta chains were sequenced from one sample in a study of T cell repertoires in cytomegalovirus infection. TCRdb reprocessed the reads via MiXCR and lists one record per CDR3 protein. The profile covers around 100,000 distinct CDR3 sequences, with approximately 45% appearing a single time and 74% taken by the ten largest. What these receptors recognize is not known. The sample consisted of CD8+ T cells from cultured PBMCs, taken from culture after CMV antigen stimulation. These receptors came from a human donor in good health (CMV status not recorded). Some clones in this sample may be carry-over from other donors' samples.

This clonotype occurred a few times. The rearrangement uses TRBV9 and TRBJ1-2, with a possible D match to TRBD1 (5 bases). This CDR3 has 15 amino acids. V lost 3 bases and J 4 bases, leaving 16 bases between the germline ends. The germline CDR1 and CDR2 sequences are SGDLS and YYNGEE. CDR3 sequence reads: CASSGEQEQFYGYTF. CDR3 bases: TGTGCCAGCAGCGGCGAACAGGAACAGTTCTATGGCTACACCTTC.

V gene TRBV4-1 combines with J gene TRBJ2-6; TRBD2 matches 13 bases. The CDR3 contains 19 residues. V dropped 3 bases and J dropped 3; count of bases not matched to a gene: 8. Germline V gene lookup returns CDR1 MGHRA and CDR2 YSYEKL. In DNA form, the CDR3 reads TGCGCCAGCAGCCACCTAACTAGCGGGGGGGCCAATGGGGCCAACGTCCTGACTTTC. Encoded protein: CASSHLTSGGANGANVLTF.

Only a few counts were recorded for this clonotype. This CDR3 is CASSPPLGGNTEAFF. The CDR3 coding sequence is TGTGCCAGCAGTCCGCCCCTAGGTGGGAACACTGAAGCTTTCTTT. The chain combines TRBV27 with TRBJ1-1; the D is unclear. The CDR3 spans 15 residues. Germline V gives CDR1 MNHEY, CDR2 SMNVEV (reference sequence). The V and J ends lost 5 bases and 1 base respectively, with 14 bases between them.

This clonotype was seen a handful of times. The chain joins TRBV4-1 to TRBJ1-5, with 8 bases fitting TRBD1. Trimming at V came to 4 bases and at J to 4 bases, leaving 6 bases not matched to a gene. This CDR3 region has 15 residues. Germline V gene sequence: CDR1 MGHRA, CDR2 YSYEKL. CDR3 DNA: TGCGCCAGCAGCCCCTACCGACAGGGGAATCAGCCCCAGCATTTT. It translates to CASSPYRQGNQPQHF.

The chain employs TRBV2 and TRBJ2-1; 8 positions agree with TRBD2. This CDR3 is built from 12 residues. V was pared by 10 bases and J by 5 bases, with 4 bases of the junction left unmatched. The V gene's germline CDR1 is SNHLY and CDR2 FYNNEI. The CDR3 protein is CATPGLDNEQFF. The DNA of the CDR3 is TGTGCCACCCCGGGACTAGACAATGAGCAGTTCTTC.

The chain joins TRBV29-1 to TRBJ2-7, with TRBD1 matching 8 bases. Germline V lookup: CDR1 SQVTM, CDR2 ANQGSEA. CDR3 length: 15 amino acids. V lost 6 bases to trimming and J lost 2 bases; unmatched junction nucleotides: 12. As DNA, the CDR3 is TGCAGCGTACGACAGGGGAGCATTTCCCCCTACGAGCAGTACTTC. It yields the protein CSVRQGSISPYEQYF.

The V and J genes are TRBV29-1 and TRBJ2-7; no firm D call. CDR3 length: 12 residues. The germline CDR1 and CDR2 sequences are SQVTM and ANQGSEA. V was shortened by 4 bases and J by 0 bases, with 7 bases between the two germline ends. The CDR3 protein is CSVAETSYEQYF. The CDR3 DNA reads as TGCAGCGTTGCAGAGACCTCCTACGAGCAGTACTTC.

Here the CDR3 reads CASSLAGLIRETQYF. The CDR3, as DNA: TGTGCCAGCAGTTTGGCGGGTCTGATTCGAGAGACCCAGTACTTC. The chain employs TRBV27 and TRBJ2-5, with D possibly being TRBD2 (5 bases). The germline gives CDR1 MNHEY, CDR2 SMNVEV (reference sequence). The CDR3 has 15 residues. V lost 3 bases to trimming and J lost 4 bases, with 15 bases between them.

The gene calls are TRBV7-4 and TRBJ2-2, with a weak D call TRBD1 (5 bases). Trimming stripped 4 bases from V and 9 bases from J, with 12 bases between. CDR1 and CDR2 from the germline V gene are SGHVT and SQSDAQ. The CDR3 length is 13 residues. This CDR3 is CASSSRVERELFF. CDR3 nucleotide sequence: TGTGCCAGCAGCTCCAGGGTGGAAAGGGAGCTGTTTTTT.

The gene calls are TRBV27 and TRBJ2-5, with D possibly TRBD2 on 5 matching bases. V lost 6 bases and J 5 bases, leaving 16 bases between the germline ends. Germline V gene data show CDR1 as MNHEY and CDR2 as SMNVEV (reference sequence). The CDR3 contains 14 residues. The CDR3 reads CASSLAKADETQYF. In DNA form, the CDR3 reads TGTGCCAGCAGCTTAGCGAAGGCTGACGAGACCCAGTACTTC.

This clonotype appeared a few times. J is TRBJ1-2 and V is TRBV12-3 or TRBV12-4; D is ambiguous. V lost 3 bases to trimming and J lost 3 bases, with 11 bases between them. The CDR3 totals 14 residues. CDR3: CASSLDRLDYGYTF. The CDR3 DNA reads as TGTGCCAGCAGTTTGGACCGACTCGACTATGGCTACACCTTC.

This clonotype was seen ten or more times. The chain employs TRBV27 and TRBJ1-1; no firm D call. The CDR3 consists of 13 residues. V was trimmed by 0 bases and J by 8 bases, leaving 10 bases between them. Germline CDR1 is MNHEY and CDR2 is SMNVEV (reference sequence). The CDR3 loop reads CASSLSRGEEAFF. As DNA, the CDR3 is TGTGCCAGCAGTTTATCGCGGGGTGAGGAAGCTTTCTTT.

This clonotype was seen a handful of times. CDR3 residues: CASSSVDTEAFF. DNA for the CDR3: TGTGCCAGCAGCTCAGTGGACACTGAAGCTTTCTTT. V gene TRBV7-9 combines with J gene TRBJ1-1; D gene ambiguous. Trimming took off 4 bases at V and 3 bases at J, with 6 bases between the two ends. The CDR3 has 12 residues. Germline V gene data show CDR1 as SEHNR and CDR2 as FQNEAQ (reference sequence).

The V gene is TRBV7-6, the J gene TRBJ1-1; D is possibly TRBD1 (5 bases). V gave up 4 bases and J gave up 2 bases, with 14 bases separating them. CDR1 is SGHVS and CDR2 is FNYEAQ in the germline V gene. The CDR3 is made up of 15 amino acids. The CDR3 sequence: CASSSWDGSNTEAFF. Here the CDR3 DNA reads TGTGCCAGCAGCTCATGGGACGGTAGCAACACTGAAGCTTTCTTT.

This clonotype was seen only a few times. The rearrangement joins TRBV2 to TRBJ2-2; TRBD2 matches 14 bases. Germline V lookup: CDR1 SNHLY, CDR2 FYNNEI. Unmatched junction bases numbered 5, after V lost 8 bases and J lost 6 bases. The CDR3 spans 15 residues. In nucleotides, the CDR3 is TGTGCCAGCGTAGGGACTAGCGGGGGCGCCGGGGAGCTGTTTTTT. This encodes CASVGTSGGAGELFF.

This clonotype was seen a few times. The rearrangement uses TRBV6-6 and TRBJ2-1; D could derive from TRBD1 or TRBD2 (7 bases each). This CDR3 region has 14 residues. In germline, CDR1 is MNHNY, CDR2 SVGAGI (reference sequence). Trimming took 7 bases from V and 6 from J, leaving 16 bases between them. CDR3 in amino acids: CASNDREGFNEQFF. Here the CDR3 DNA reads TGTGCCAGCAATGACAGGGAGGGATTCAATGAGCAGTTCTTC.

This clonotype has just a few counts. Written as DNA, the CDR3 is TGTGCCAGCAGCCCGACGGGGAATAGCTACACCGGGGAGCTGTTTTTT. This encodes CASSPTGNSYTGELFF. This chain connects TRBV5-4 to TRBJ2-2; TRBD2 might be the D (5 bases). In germline, CDR1 is SGHNT, CDR2 YYREEE (reference sequence). The CDR3 is made up of 16 amino acids. The ends were cut back, 4 bases at V and 3 bases at J, with 16 bases in the middle.

This clonotype came up once. The gene calls are TRBV27 and TRBJ2-1, with TRBD2 matching 10 bases. Germline trimming cut 5 bases from V and 10 bases from J; bases unmatched to any gene: 11. Germline V gives CDR1 MNHEY, CDR2 SMNVEV (reference sequence). The CDR3 spans 15 residues. The CDR3, as DNA: TGTGCCAGCAGTCCACCGAGCGGGGGGGCCGTCGAGCAGTTCTTC. Translation gives CASSPPSGGAVEQFF.

This clonotype has at least ten counts. In DNA, the CDR3 is TGTGCCAGCAGCTTAGCGGCGAGGACAGGCGAGGTCGAGCAGTACTTC. Amino acid sequence: CASSLAARTGEVEQYF. The chain has TRBV7-6 and TRBJ2-7; TRBD1 agrees at 7 bases. The CDR3 is 16 amino acids. Germline V gives CDR1 SGHVS, CDR2 FNYEAQ. V dropped 0 bases and J dropped 6; count of bases not matched to a gene: 11.